Detailed here is one TCR beta chain. The data derive from a study of blood T cell repertoires in COVID-19. CDR3 length: 13 amino acids. Germline CDR1 MNHEY, CDR2 SVGAGI. With 6 bases clipped from V and 4 bases from J, the junction kept 6 bases outside the gene matches. Clones were sequenced by immunoSEQ multiplex PCR, and TCRdb holds only the in-frame ones, with some missing. This repertoire shows a few hundred thousand clones, more than 75% found once; its top ten account for 7.8%. This receptor was identified in a woman aged 45 to 65 who had recovered from COVID-19. Sequencing was done on a sample of peripheral blood. The chain combines TRBV6-5 with TRBJ2-7; TRBD1 aligns across 7 bases. CDR3 protein: CASSLGTEYEQYF. The CDR3 DNA reads as TGTGCCAGCAGCCTAGGGACAGAATACGAGCAGTACTTC.